This T cell receptor (beta chain) was sequenced in a study of read filtering for tumor transcriptome and immune sequencing. Study information: TCR-mapped reads were about 3.5 to 10.27 million with IR-seq versus roughly 85 to 1,400 with RNA-seq.

The germline CDR1 and CDR2 sequences are SGHTA and FQGNSA. This CDR3 is built from 14 residues. From about 400 ng of RNA, a library with molecular barcoded alpha/delta and beta/gamma adaptors was made. One entry per CDR3 protein, called by TCRdb with MiXCR from the reads. This sample has about 130,000 distinct CDR3 sequences, with 13% found just once. Of note for this clonotype: A much larger clone lies one base from this, so it may be a read error.

This chain connects TRBV7-2 to TRBJ1-4, with 11 bases fitting TRBD2. The J call is doubtful: the DNA matches TRBJ2-3 better. The sample was a population of CD138-negative cells sorted from bone marrow. The TCR was taken from a donor aged 40 or older with multiple myeloma. The CDR3 protein is CASSLIAGGRTQYF. CDR3 DNA: TGTGCCAGCAGCTTAATAGCGGGAGGGCGGACGCAGTATTTT.